This entry lists 26 T cell receptor beta chains sequenced from one sample in a study of lymphopenia after photon versus proton radiotherapy. Clones were sequenced by immunoSEQ multiplex PCR, and TCRdb holds only the in-frame ones, with some missing. Among approximately 15,000 clones listed, 82% were seen once. The specimen comprised peripheral blood, sampled from a patient treated with photon-based radiotherapy. These TCRs come from a man aged 45 to 65 with gastric cancer.

The rearrangement joins TRBV6-5 to TRBJ2-5; 8 positions match TRBD2. Unmatched junction bases numbered 8, after V lost 5 bases and J lost 3 bases. The CDR3 runs to 15 residues. Germline V gene sequence: CDR1 MNHEY, CDR2 SVGAGI. This chain's CDR3 is CASSADGGAEETQYF. The CDR3 DNA is TGTGCCAGCAGTGCTGACGGGGGGGCGGAAGAGACCCAGTACTTC.

There are a few counts of this clone. The chain links TRBV5-5 to TRBJ1-6; D unresolved. Germline V lookup: CDR1 SGHKS, CDR2 YYEKEE (reference sequence). V gave up 2 bases and J gave up 8 bases, with 8 bases separating them. The CDR3 contains 13 residues. The CDR3 nucleotides are TGTGCCAGCAGCTTAGAGGTGGATTCACCCCTCCACTTT. It yields the protein CASSLEVDSPLHF.

The chain recombines TRBV27 with TRBJ1-2, with a tentative D call TRBD1 (5 bases). Trimming cost V 5 bases and J 4 bases, with 14 bases left between them. The germline gives CDR1 MNHEY, CDR2 SMNVEV (reference sequence). The CDR3 contains 14 residues. This CDR3 is CASSGDSSGYGYTF. In DNA form, the CDR3 reads TGTGCCAGCAGTGGTGACAGTTCTGGCTATGGCTACACCTTC.

The chain links TRBV27 to TRBJ1-1; 7 bases are a match to TRBD1. Germline trimming cut 3 bases from V and 5 bases from J; bases unmatched to any gene: 6. This CDR3 spans 14 amino acids. Germline CDR1 and CDR2: MNHEY and SMNVEV (reference sequence). The CDR3 loop is CASSFLSGGTEAFF. The CDR3 DNA reads TGTGCCAGCAGTTTCCTATCAGGGGGAACTGAAGCTTTCTTT.

The chain uses TRBV6-6 and TRBJ1-2; a possible D gene is TRBD1 (5 bases). Per the germline V gene, CDR1 is MNHNY and CDR2 is SVGAGI (reference sequence). The CDR3 loop spans 12 amino acids. Trimming pared 6 bases from V and 8 bases from J, leaving 13 bases between. This CDR3 is CASSQGTDGYTF. The DNA for the CDR3 is TGTGCCAGCAGCCAAGGGACGGACGGCTACACCTTC.

The chain carries TRBV19 and TRBJ1-5, with 9 bases identical to TRBD1. This CDR3 region has 15 residues. Germline-derived CDR1 and CDR2 are LNHDA and SQIVND (reference sequence). V shed 5 bases, J shed 2 bases, and the junction held 4 bases outside the gene matches. CDR3 coding DNA: TGTGCCAGTAGTTCGCGGACAGGGGGCAATCAGCCCCAGCATTTT. It encodes CASSSRTGGNQPQHF.

CDR3 nucleotides: TGTGCCAGCAGTTACTACGACAGAAGCACTGAAGCTTTCTTT. This codes for CASSYYDRSTEAFF. V and J are TRBV6-5 and TRBJ1-1; D may be TRBD1 (5 bases). The ends were cut back, 1 base at V and 4 bases at J, with 10 bases in the middle. This CDR3 has 14 amino acids. Per the germline V gene, CDR1 is MNHEY and CDR2 is SVGAGI.

The chain couples TRBV18 to TRBJ2-2; D gene unclear. The CDR3 totals 14 residues. Germline loops: CDR1 KGHSH, CDR2 LQKENI. Trimming left V 6 bases short and J 6 bases short, with 14 bases between. CDR3 residues: CASSRRVGAGELFF. For the CDR3, the DNA is TGTGCCAGCTCCCGACGAGTTGGTGCCGGGGAGCTGTTTTTT.

The chain links TRBV2 to TRBJ1-5; D unresolved. Germline V gene data show CDR1 as SNHLY and CDR2 as FYNNEI. Trimming removed 6 bases from V and 7 bases from J, with 13 bases in between. The CDR3 contains 13 residues. The CDR3, as DNA: TGTGCCAGCAGAGGAGAGGGAGAGCAGCCCCAGCATTTT. It is translated as CASRGEGEQPQHF.

Points on this clone: At one end the junction does not follow the germline gene, possibly because of a read error. CDR3 coding DNA: TGTGCCAGTAGCCCGAAAACCTTAGACAGGGTGAAGACTGAAGCTTTCTTT. Translation: CASSPKTLDRVKTEAFF. This chain connects TRBV19 to TRBJ1-1; TRBD1 matches 7 bases. The CDR3 covers 17 residues. Germline values: CDR1 LNHDA, CDR2 SQIVND (reference sequence).

V usage is TRBV9 and J usage is TRBJ2-3, with 8 bases aligning to TRBD2. This CDR3 has 14 residues. Germline V gene lookup returns CDR1 SGDLS and CDR2 YYNGEE. Trimming at V came to 4 bases and at J to 6 bases, leaving 7 bases not matched to a gene. CDR3: CASSPLGGVDTQYF. Written as DNA, the CDR3 is TGTGCCAGCAGCCCCCTCGGGGGGGTCGATACGCAGTATTTT.

The chain combines TRBV19 with TRBJ1-1; D is undetermined. V was pared by 7 bases and J by 2 bases, with 14 bases between. The CDR3 totals 14 residues. Germline CDR1 and CDR2: LNHDA and SQIVND (reference sequence). This chain's CDR3 is CASKRSQSNTEAFF. For the CDR3, the DNA is TGTGCCAGTAAGCGCAGCCAATCTAACACTGAAGCTTTCTTT. Variable domain in full (rest from reference TRBV19 and TRBJ1-1): DGGITQSPKYLFRKEGQNVTLSCEQNLNHDAMYWYRQDPGQGLRLIYYSQIVNDFQKGDIAEGYSVSREKKESFPLTVTSAQKNPTAFYLCASKRSQSNTEAFFGQGTRLTVV.

This rearrangement joins TRBV5-6 to TRBJ1-1; TRBD1 matches 9 bases. The V and J ends lost 3 bases and 6 bases, in that order; junction bases with no gene match: 6. The CDR3 consists of 14 residues. Germline assignment: CDR1 SGHDT and CDR2 YYEEEE. CDR3 protein: CASSSGTGRAEAFF. The DNA of the CDR3 is TGTGCCAGCAGCTCCGGGACAGGGAGGGCTGAAGCTTTCTTT.

This chain connects TRBV19 to TRBJ1-6, with D unresolved. The V and J ends lost 6 bases and 0 bases respectively, with 3 bases between them. The CDR3 is made up of 13 amino acids. Germline V CDR1 and CDR2: LNHDA, SQIVND (reference sequence). The CDR3 region is CASRSSYNSPLHF. The DNA for the CDR3 is TGTGCCAGTAGGAGCTCCTATAATTCACCCCTCCACTTT.

This clone occurred a few times. J is TRBJ2-7 and V is TRBV7-2; maybe TRBD1 (6 bases). CDR3 length: 13 residues. Germline CDR1 and CDR2: SGHTA and FQGNSA. V gave up 4 bases and J gave up 6 bases, with 13 bases separating them. CDR3: CASSSPGQGEQYF. CDR3 in DNA: TGTGCCAGCAGCTCCCCGGGACAAGGCGAGCAGTACTTC.

The rearrangement uses TRBV5-1 and TRBJ1-5, with 9 bases identical to TRBD1. The J segment lost 3 bases and the V segment lost 3 bases, leaving 4 bases of the junction unmatched. This CDR3 region has 15 residues. CDR1 and CDR2 (germline): SGHRS, YFSETQ. The DNA for the CDR3 is TGCGCCAGCAGCTCCGGGACAGGGTACAATCAGCCCCAGCATTTT. This gives the protein CASSSGTGYNQPQHF.

With respect to this clone: This CDR3 is also generated by other DNA sequences in the sample. This sequence joins TRBV6-1 and TRBJ1-3; TRBD1 matches at 7 bases. Germline assignment: CDR1 MNHNS and CDR2 SASEGT. Trimming took 6 bases from V and 1 from J; bases not matched to a gene: 3. This CDR3 region has 14 residues. CDR3 sequence: CASRETGSGNTIYF. The DNA for the CDR3 is TGTGCCAGCAGAGAGACAGGGTCTGGAAACACCATATATTTT.

This clone has only a few counts. The chain is built from TRBV7-9 and TRBJ2-3; D not resolved. The V end lost 4 bases, the J end lost 6 bases, and 11 bases lay between the germline ends. Germline V gives CDR1 SEHNR, CDR2 FQNEAQ (reference sequence). The CDR3 sequence is 13 residues long. The CDR3: CASSSGGPDTQYF. The CDR3, as DNA: TGTGCCAGCAGCTCGGGTGGCCCTGATACGCAGTATTTT.

J is TRBJ2-2 and V is TRBV4-1; 15 bases match TRBD2. Germline V gives CDR1 MGHRA, CDR2 YSYEKL. The CDR3 loop spans 18 amino acids. Trimming took 4 bases from V and 5 from J; bases not matched to a gene: 8. DNA for the CDR3: TGCGCCAGCAGCCCACTGGGACTAGCGGGGGGATTGACCGGGGAGCTGTTTTTT. It yields the protein CASSPLGLAGGLTGELFF.

The chain combines TRBV11-2 with TRBJ2-3; D assignment may be TRBD1 or TRBD2 (6 bases each). V lost 5 bases, J lost 4 bases, and 19 bases lay in between. Per the germline V gene, CDR1 is SGHAT and CDR2 is FQNNGV. The CDR3 length is 16 residues. CDR3 nucleotides: TGTGCCAGCAGCCCCGGACAGCCCGGGGGTCCAGATACGCAGTATTTT. Its protein product is CASSPGQPGGPDTQYF. Variable domain in full (rest from reference TRBV11-2 and TRBJ2-3): EAGVAQSPRYKIIEKRQSVAFWCNPISGHATLYWYQQILGQGPKLLIQFQNNGVVDDSQLPKDRFSAERLKGVDSTLKIQPAKLEDSAVYLCASSPGQPGGPDTQYFGPGTRLTVL.

The chain is built from TRBV7-3 and TRBJ2-2; 7 bases are a match to TRBD1. After removal of 6 bases from V and 5 bases from J, the junction contained 15 bases not matched to a gene. Looked up from germline, CDR1 is SGHTA and CDR2 is FQGTGA. This CDR3 region has 17 residues. The CDR3 is CASSFSTGVGSTGELFF. The CDR3 nucleotides read TGTGCCAGCAGTTTTTCTACAGGGGTGGGAAGTACCGGGGAGCTGTTTTTT.

The chain couples TRBV19 to TRBJ2-3; 8 bases align to TRBD1. The V gene's germline CDR1 is LNHDA and CDR2 SQIVND (reference sequence). The J segment lost 0 bases and the V segment lost 10 bases, leaving 12 bases of the junction unmatched. The length of the CDR3 is 16 residues. The DNA of the CDR3 is TGTGCCACCGCTCCAGGGGGCAGGGGCAGCACAGATACGCAGTATTTT. Its protein is CATAPGGRGSTDTQYF.

This clone appeared a single time. This chain connects TRBV5-1 to TRBJ2-3, with 8 bases aligning to TRBD1. V shed 7 bases, J shed 2 bases, and the junction held 15 bases outside the gene matches. Germline loops: CDR1 SGHRS, CDR2 YFSETQ. The CDR3 has 17 residues. The CDR3 spells CASVVGPSGGFTDTQYF. The CDR3 DNA reads TGCGCCAGCGTTGTTGGGCCGTCAGGGGGCTTCACAGATACGCAGTATTTT.

The chain couples TRBV27 to TRBJ1-1; 8 nucleotides align to TRBD1. V lost 5 bases to trimming and J lost 8 bases; unmatched junction nucleotides: 10. The CDR3 is made up of 14 amino acids. The germline CDR1 and CDR2 sequences are MNHEY and SMNVEV (reference sequence). This CDR3 reads CASSQRTGIGEAFF. The CDR3 nucleotides read TGTGCCAGCAGTCAGCGGACAGGGATTGGGGAAGCTTTCTTT.

The gene calls are TRBV27 and TRBJ1-2; 9 nucleotides line up with TRBD1. The CDR3 sequence is 14 residues long. Germline-derived CDR1 and CDR2 are MNHEY and SMNVEV (reference sequence). V lost 5 bases and J lost 5; bases outside the gene matches: 6. CDR3 protein: CASSIGTGSYGYTF. Written as DNA, the CDR3 is TGTGCCAGCAGTATCGGGACAGGGTCATATGGCTACACCTTC.

This clone came up a few times. The chain combines TRBV2 with TRBJ2-5, with TRBD1 matching 10 bases. Trimming at V came to 10 bases and at J to 4 bases, leaving 6 bases not matched to a gene. Germline V lookup: CDR1 SNHLY, CDR2 FYNNEI. The CDR3 length is 13 residues. The CDR3 reads CATGTGAGETQYF. The CDR3 DNA reads TGTGCCACCGGGACAGGGGCGGGAGAGACCCAGTACTTC.